In its sample, the clone carrying this T cell receptor (beta chain) was seen a few times. The CDR3 totals 11 residues. These data are taken from a study of beta chain features in type 1 diabetes. Sequencing targeted expressed TCRB transcripts, as all isolated RNA had been reverse transcribed. Sequenced by immunoSEQ multiplex PCR; TCRdb stores in-frame clones only, minus some. The sample includes 300,000 to 400,000 clones, under 8.5% seen only once; the top ten take approximately 0.47%. Sequencing was carried out using central memory CD4+ T cells from blood. This receptor was taken from a woman younger than 30 in good health. The V call is TRBV21-1, the J call TRBJ2-7. TRBV21-1 constitutes a pseudogene. The DNA for the CDR3 is TGTGCCAGCAGCAAAGTTGACGAGCAGTACTTC. This encodes CASSKVDEQYF.